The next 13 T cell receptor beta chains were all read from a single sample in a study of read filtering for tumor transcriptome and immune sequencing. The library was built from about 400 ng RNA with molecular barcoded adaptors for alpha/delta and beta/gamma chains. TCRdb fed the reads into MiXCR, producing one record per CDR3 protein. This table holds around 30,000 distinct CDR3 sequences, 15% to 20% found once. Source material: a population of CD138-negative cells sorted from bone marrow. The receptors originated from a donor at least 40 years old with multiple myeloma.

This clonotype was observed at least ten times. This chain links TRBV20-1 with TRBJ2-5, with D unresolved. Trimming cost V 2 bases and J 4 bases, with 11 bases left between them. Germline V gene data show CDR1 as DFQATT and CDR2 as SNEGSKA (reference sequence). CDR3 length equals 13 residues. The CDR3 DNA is TGCAGTGCTAGAAGTATCGGGCGAGAGACCCAGTACTTC. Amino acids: CSARSIGRETQYF.

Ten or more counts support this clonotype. CDR3 residues: CASSFEGSFYEQYF. The CDR3 bases are TGTGCCAGCAGCTTCGAGGGCTCGTTCTACGAGCAGTACTTC. The chain is built from TRBV7-2 and TRBJ2-7, with D tentatively TRBD2 (5 bases). V shed 3 bases and J shed 3 bases, with 12 bases lying between them. The CDR3 spans 14 residues. Germline CDR1 and CDR2: SGHTA and FQGNSA.

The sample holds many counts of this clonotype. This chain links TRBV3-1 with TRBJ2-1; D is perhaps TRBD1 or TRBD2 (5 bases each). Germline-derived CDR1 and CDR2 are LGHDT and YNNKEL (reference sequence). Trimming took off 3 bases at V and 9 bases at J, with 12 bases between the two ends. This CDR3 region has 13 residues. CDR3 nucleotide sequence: TGTGCCAGCAGCCAGGGTTTTGGGGGTGAGCAGTTCTTC. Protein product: CASSQGFGGEQFF.

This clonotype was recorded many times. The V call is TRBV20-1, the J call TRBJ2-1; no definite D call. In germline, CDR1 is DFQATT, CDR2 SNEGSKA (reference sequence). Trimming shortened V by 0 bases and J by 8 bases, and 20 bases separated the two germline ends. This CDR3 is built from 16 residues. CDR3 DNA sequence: TGCAGTGCTAGAGAAATGGTACTGCCCTCTGCCCATGAGCAGTTCTTC. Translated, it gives CSAREMVLPSAHEQFF.

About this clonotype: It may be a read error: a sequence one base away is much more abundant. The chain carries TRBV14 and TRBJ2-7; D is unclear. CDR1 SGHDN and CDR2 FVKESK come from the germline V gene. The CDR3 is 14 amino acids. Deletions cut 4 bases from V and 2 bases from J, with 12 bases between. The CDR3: CASSPWANAYEQYF. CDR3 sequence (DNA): TGTGCCAGCAGCCCTTGGGCAAATGCCTACGAGCAGTACTTC. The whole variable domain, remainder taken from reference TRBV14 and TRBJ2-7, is EAGVTQFPSHSVIEKGQTVTLRCDPISGHDNLYWYRRVMGKEIKFLLHFVKESKQDESGMPNNRFLAERTGGTYSTLKVQPAELEDSGVYFCASSPWANAYEQYFGPGTRLTVT.

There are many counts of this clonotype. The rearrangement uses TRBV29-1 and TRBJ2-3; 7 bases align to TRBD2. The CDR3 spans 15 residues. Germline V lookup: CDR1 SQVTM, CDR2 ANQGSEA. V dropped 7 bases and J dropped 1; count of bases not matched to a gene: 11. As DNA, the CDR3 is TGCAGCGCCGGTCGGCGGGAGTTGGGCACAGATACGCAGTATTTT. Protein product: CSAGRRELGTDTQYF.

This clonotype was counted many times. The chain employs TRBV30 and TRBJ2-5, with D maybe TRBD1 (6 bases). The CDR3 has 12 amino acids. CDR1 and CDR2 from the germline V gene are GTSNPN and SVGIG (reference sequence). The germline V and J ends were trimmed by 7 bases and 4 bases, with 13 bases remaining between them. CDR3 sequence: CALGAGGETQYF. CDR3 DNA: TGTGCCTTGGGGGCTGGCGGAGAGACCCAGTACTTC.

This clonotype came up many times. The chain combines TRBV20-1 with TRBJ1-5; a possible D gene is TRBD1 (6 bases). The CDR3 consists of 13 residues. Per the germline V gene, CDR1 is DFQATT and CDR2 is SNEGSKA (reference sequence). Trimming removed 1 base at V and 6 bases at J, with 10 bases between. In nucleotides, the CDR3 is TGCAGTGCTAGAGCGGGGGCGGCTCAGCCCCAGCATTTT. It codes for CSARAGAAQPQHF.

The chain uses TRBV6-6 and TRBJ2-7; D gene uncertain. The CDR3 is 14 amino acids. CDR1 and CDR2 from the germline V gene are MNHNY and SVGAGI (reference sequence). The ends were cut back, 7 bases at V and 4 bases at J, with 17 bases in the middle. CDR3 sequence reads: CASKPGRALYEQYF. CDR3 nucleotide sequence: TGTGCCAGCAAGCCAGGACGGGCTCTTTACGAGCAGTACTTC.

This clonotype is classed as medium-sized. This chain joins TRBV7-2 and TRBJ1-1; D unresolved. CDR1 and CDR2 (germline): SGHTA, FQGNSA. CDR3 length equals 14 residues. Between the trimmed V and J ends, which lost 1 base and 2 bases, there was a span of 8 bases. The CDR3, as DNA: TGTGCCAGCAGCTTAGGCGCGGGAAACACTGAAGCTTTCTTT. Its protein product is CASSLGAGNTEAFF.

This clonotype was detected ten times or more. The CDR3 reads CASSFTQGILTF. CDR3 DNA sequence: TGTGCCAGCAGCTTTACGCAGGGGATCCTGACTTTC. The V and J genes are TRBV11-1 and TRBJ2-6, with D tentatively TRBD1 (6 bases). CDR1 is SGHAT and CDR2 is FQDESV in the germline V gene (reference sequence). Trimming cost V 3 bases and J 14 bases, with 11 bases left between them. CDR3 length equals 12 residues. Combining the CDR3 with reference TRBV11-1 and TRBJ2-6 gives the whole variable domain EAEVAQSPRYKITEKSQAVAFWCDPISGHATLYWYRQILGQGPELLVQFQDESVVDDSQLPKDRFSAERLKGVDSTLKIQPAELGDSAMYLCASSFTQGILTFGAGSRLTVL.

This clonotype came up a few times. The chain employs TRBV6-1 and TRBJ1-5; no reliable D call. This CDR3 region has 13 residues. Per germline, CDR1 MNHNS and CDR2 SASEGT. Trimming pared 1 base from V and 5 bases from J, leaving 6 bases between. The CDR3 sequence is CASSEGSYQPQHF. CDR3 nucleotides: TGTGCCAGCAGTGAAGGAAGTTATCAGCCCCAGCATTTT.

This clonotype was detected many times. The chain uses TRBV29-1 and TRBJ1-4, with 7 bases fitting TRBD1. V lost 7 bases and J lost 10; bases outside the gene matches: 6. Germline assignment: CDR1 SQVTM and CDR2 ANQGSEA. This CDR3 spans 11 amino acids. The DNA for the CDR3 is TGCAGCGCCGGGGACAGCAGAAAACTGTTTTTT. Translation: CSAGDSRKLFF.